Listed below are T cell receptor beta chains from one sample, sequenced in a study of blood T cell repertoires in COVID-19. Clones were read by immunoSEQ multiplex PCR, and TCRdb kept only the in-frame ones, dropping some. This sample has 100,000 to 150,000 clones, with 88% found just once. The sequenced material came from peripheral blood. The receptors come from a man aged 50 to 59 with acute or convalescent COVID-19. Both conserved end residues are trimmed from each CDR3.

v_call: TRBV10-3; cdr3_aa: AISENLGGSYNEQF
v_call: TRBV29-1; cdr3_aa: SVGTGAEAF
v_call: TRBV27; cdr3_aa: ASSPLVGRNNQPQH
v_call: TRBV15; cdr3_aa: ATSRGGDRIRAF
v_call: TRBV5-1; cdr3_aa: ASRTSGAGNTEAF
v_call: TRBV7-2; cdr3_aa: ASSFISRDYGYT
v_call: TRBV6-5; cdr3_aa: ASTLTGATEAF
v_call: TRBV7-2; cdr3_aa: ASSFWGEGTEAF
v_call: TRBV6-5; cdr3_aa: ASSDTVNSPLH
v_call: TRBV3-1/TRBV3-2; cdr3_aa: ASSQDLVSELRYT
v_call: TRBV19; cdr3_aa: ASSTRDSYQNIQY